This record concerns one TCR beta chain sequence. Its specificity is not known. This entry comes from a study of CD4+ T cells in melanoma. Overall study results and limits: Reportedly, melanoma neoantigen-specific CD4+ T cells showed varied differentiation states.

The table came from immunoSEQ multiplex PCR; TCRdb's copy has only in-frame clones and leaves some out. The sample consists of tens of thousands of clones, almost 70% of them appearing once. Looked up from germline, CDR1 is ENHRY and CDR2 is SYGVKD. J lost 6 bases, V lost 7 bases, and 9 bases had no gene match. The CDR3 length is 14 residues. The receptor's source is a human donor with melanoma. The sequencing sample was made of tumor tissue. J is TRBJ2-3 and V is TRBV10-3; 8 nucleotides line up with TRBD1. Here the CDR3 reads CAIKSPGGFDTQYF. In nucleotides, the CDR3 is TGTGCCATCAAGAGCCCAGGGGGCTTCGATACGCAGTATTTT.